One sample yielded the 27 T cell receptor beta chains listed below, sequenced in a study of T cell responses to AZD1222 COVID-19 vaccine. Libraries were prepared by immunoSEQ multiplex PCR; TCRdb keeps only in-frame clonotypes and omits some of them. In the table there are approximately 80,000 clones, 90% of which are singletons. The sample consisted of peripheral blood, taken 28 days after the second AZD1222 dose. These receptor sequences come from an adult who received the AZD1222 COVID-19 vaccine.

The chain couples TRBV5-6 to TRBJ2-7, with D possibly called TRBD1 or TRBD2 (5 bases each). V was pared by 2 bases and J by 6 bases, with 15 bases between. Per germline, CDR1 SGHDT and CDR2 YYEEEE. This CDR3 spans 14 amino acids. The CDR3 loop is CASSFGSPGLEQYF. The CDR3 region has the DNA TGTGCCAGCAGCTTCGGTTCCCCGGGGCTCGAGCAGTACTTC.

This chain connects TRBV11-3 to TRBJ1-1; D ambiguous. Germline V gene data show CDR1 as SGHNT and CDR2 as YENEEA. V was pared by 1 base and J by 2 bases, with 8 bases between. The CDR3 extends over 14 amino acids. The CDR3 protein is CASSLGVENTEAFF. As DNA, the CDR3 is TGTGCCAGCAGCTTAGGAGTAGAAAACACTGAAGCTTTCTTT.

The V call is TRBV24-1, the J call TRBJ1-2, with 8 nucleotides matching TRBD1. The CDR3 sequence is 16 residues long. With 3 bases clipped from V and 0 bases from J, the junction kept 5 bases outside the gene matches. Germline V gives CDR1 KGHDR, CDR2 SFDVKD. DNA for the CDR3: TGTGCCACCAGTGATGGACAGGGTGGCGCTAACTATGGCTACACCTTC. As protein: CATSDGQGGANYGYTF.

This clone was counted once. This chain links TRBV7-2 with TRBJ2-3; possible D gene TRBD2, 5 bases. The CDR3 has 13 amino acids. CDR1 and CDR2 from the germline V gene are SGHTA and FQGNSA. Trimming took off 8 bases at V and 4 bases at J, with 13 bases between the two ends. CDR3 sequence: CASGEYAADTQYF. The DNA for the CDR3 is TGTGCCAGCGGGGAGTACGCCGCAGATACGCAGTATTTT.

The chain couples TRBV29-1 to TRBJ1-2; no firm D call. Germline V CDR1 and CDR2: SQVTM, ANQGSEA. V was cut by 1 base and J by 3 bases, with 3 bases left in between. This CDR3 has 11 amino acids. The CDR3 DNA sequence: TGCAGCGTTGAAGGACACTATGGCTACACCTTC. This sequence encodes CSVEGHYGYTF.

The CDR3 reads CASQEGGSTDTQYF. As DNA, the CDR3 is TGTGCCAGCCAGGAGGGAGGGAGCACAGATACGCAGTATTTT. The rearrangement links TRBV6-6 to TRBJ2-3; the match to TRBD2 covers 7 bases. In germline, CDR1 is MNHNY, CDR2 SVGAGI (reference sequence). The CDR3 spans 14 residues. V lost 8 bases and J lost 0; bases outside the gene matches: 5.

The rearrangement uses TRBV18 and TRBJ1-5, with unresolved D. Trimming cost V 3 bases and J 5 bases, with 8 bases left between them. Per the germline V gene, CDR1 is KGHSH and CDR2 is LQKENI. The CDR3 loop spans 13 amino acids. Here the CDR3 DNA reads TGTGCCAGCTCACCTGGCACCTATCAGCCCCAGCATTTT. Encoded protein: CASSPGTYQPQHF.

The J gene is TRBJ2-6, the V gene TRBV2; no firm D call. The germline CDR1 and CDR2 sequences are SNHLY and FYNNEI. Deletions cut 11 bases from V and 0 bases from J, with 11 bases between. The CDR3 runs to 14 residues. The CDR3 nucleotides are TGTGCCGGACGAGAGTTCTCTGGGGCCAACGTCCTGACTTTC. Protein: CAGREFSGANVLTF.

The genes are TRBV7-9 and TRBJ2-1; D may be TRBD2 (6 bases). The length of the CDR3 is 17 residues. V was trimmed by 2 bases and J by 3 bases, leaving 17 bases between them. Looked up from germline, CDR1 is SEHNR and CDR2 is FQNEAQ (reference sequence). CDR3 amino acids: CASSLLGRVRLYNEQFF. DNA for the CDR3: TGTGCCAGCAGCTTACTCGGGAGAGTGAGGCTCTACAATGAGCAGTTCTTC.

This sequence joins TRBV20-1 and TRBJ1-1, with D unresolved. V lost 6 bases to trimming and J lost 0 bases, with 5 bases between them. Germline CDR1 reads DFQATT; CDR2 reads SNEGSKA (reference sequence). CDR3 length: 11 amino acids. CDR3 loop: CSAPLNTEAFF. In DNA form, the CDR3 reads TGCAGTGCCCCCCTGAACACTGAAGCTTTCTTT.

The chain has TRBV5-6 and TRBJ2-1; 8 bases match TRBD2. Trimming took 4 bases from V and 9 from J; bases not matched to a gene: 15. Germline CDR1 is SGHDT and CDR2 is YYEEEE. This CDR3 spans 16 amino acids. The CDR3 coding sequence is TGTGCCAGCAGCCCCCGCGGCAGCGGGAGTCTTGGTGAGCAGTTCTTC. Its translation is CASSPRGSGSLGEQFF. The whole variable domain, filled in from reference TRBV5-6 and TRBJ2-1, reads DAGVTQSPTHLIKTRGQQVTLRCSPKSGHDTVSWYQQALGQGPQFIFQYYEEEERQRGNFPDRFSGHQFPNYSSELNVNALLLGDSALYLCASSPRGSGSLGEQFFGPGTRLTVL.

This clone was seen only once. Other DNA sequences in the same sample also yield this CDR3. The chain is built from TRBV5-4 and TRBJ1-1, with D maybe TRBD1 (5 bases). Trimming removed 0 bases at V and 5 bases at J, with 11 bases between. The germline V gene encodes CDR1 SGHNT and CDR2 YYREEE (reference sequence). The CDR3 has 14 residues. The CDR3 here is CASSLAQGGTEAFF. CDR3 coding DNA: TGTGCCAGCAGCTTGGCTCAGGGCGGGACTGAAGCTTTCTTT.

The chain uses TRBV2 and TRBJ1-2, with TRBD1 as a possible D gene (6 bases). The CDR3 runs to 15 residues. The germline gives CDR1 SNHLY, CDR2 FYNNEI. V was cut by 1 base and J by 4 bases, with 13 bases left in between. In nucleotides, the CDR3 is TGTGCCAGCAGTGAAGGGGGTAGGGGGGCCTATGGCTACACCTTC. Its translation is CASSEGGRGAYGYTF.

The chain employs TRBV11-1 and TRBJ2-2, with a possible D match to TRBD1 (5 bases). Germline lookup yields CDR1 SGHAT and CDR2 FQDESV (reference sequence). The V and J ends lost 4 bases and 5 bases respectively, with 11 bases between them. The CDR3 is made up of 14 amino acids. CDR3 bases: TGTGCCAGCAGCTCGGACACTGTAACCGGGGAGCTGTTTTTT. Its translation: CASSSDTVTGELFF.

This rearrangement joins TRBV24-1 to TRBJ2-1, with D possibly called TRBD1 or TRBD2 (6 bases each). From germline, CDR1 is KGHDR and CDR2 SFDVKD. The length of the CDR3 is 17 residues. V was clipped by 2 bases and J by 7 bases, with 20 bases between them. The CDR3 loop is CATSDSKGGVGPNEQFF. CDR3 DNA sequence: TGTGCCACCAGTGATTCTAAGGGGGGTGTAGGACCAAATGAGCAGTTCTTC.

This clone was observed a few times. The CDR3 DNA reads TGTGCCAGCAGCTTTACAGGGAACACTGAAGCTTTCTTT. This gives the protein CASSFTGNTEAFF. The V gene is TRBV7-2, the J gene TRBJ1-1, with a tentative D call TRBD1 (5 bases). Trimming removed 3 bases from V and 1 base from J, with 6 bases in between. Looked up from germline, CDR1 is SGHTA and CDR2 is FQGNSA. The CDR3 length is 13 residues.

The chain employs TRBV4-2 and TRBJ2-3, with 7 nucleotides matching TRBD2. The CDR3 spans 16 residues. Losses at the gene ends were 4 bases for V and 0 bases for J; bases not matched to a gene: 7. The germline CDR1 and CDR2 sequences are LGHNA and YNFKEQ. CDR3 loop: CASSPGGTPSTDTQYF. The CDR3, as DNA: TGTGCCAGCAGCCCCGGGGGGACCCCAAGCACAGATACGCAGTATTTT.

This chain uses TRBV9 with TRBJ2-2; 9 nucleotides line up with TRBD2. The germline CDR1 and CDR2 sequences are SGDLS and YYNGEE. V dropped 3 bases and J dropped 0; count of bases not matched to a gene: 6. This CDR3 is built from 17 residues. As DNA, the CDR3 is TGTGCCAGCAGCGCCTCTAGCGGGGCGCCGAACACCGGGGAGCTGTTTTTT. Translated, it gives CASSASSGAPNTGELFF.

The rearrangement uses TRBV2 and TRBJ1-5, with TRBD1 as a possible D gene (6 bases). V dropped 4 bases and J dropped 4 bases, with 11 bases sitting between them. The CDR3 extends over 14 amino acids. Germline assignment: CDR1 SNHLY and CDR2 FYNNEI. The CDR3 bases are TGTGCCAGCAGTGGGACAGAAGAGAATCAGCCCCAGCATTTT. Its protein product is CASSGTEENQPQHF. Looking up the rest from reference TRBV2 and TRBJ1-5 gives the full variable domain: EPEVTQTPSHQVTQMGQEVILRCVPISNHLYFYWYRQILGQKVEFLVSFYNNEISEKSEIFDDQFSVERPDGSNFTLKIRSTKLEDSAMYFCASSGTEENQPQHFGDGTRLSIL.

The J gene is TRBJ1-2, the V gene TRBV5-4, with 9 bases that match TRBD1. This CDR3 is 15 amino acids long. The V gene's germline CDR1 is SGHNT and CDR2 YYREEE (reference sequence). The V gene end was trimmed by 4 bases and the J gene end by 3 bases; junction bases not matched to a gene: 7. The CDR3 nucleotides read TGTGCCAGCAGCCGTCCCGGGACAGGGTACTATGGCTACACCTTC. Translating gives CASSRPGTGYYGYTF.

Points on this clone: The junction differs from germline at one of its ends, possibly a read error. The chain carries TRBV3-1 (or the pseudogene TRBV3-2) and TRBJ1-2; weak D call: TRBD1 (6 bases). The CDR3 extends over 11 amino acids. Germline assignment: CDR1 LGHDT and CDR2 YNNKEL (reference sequence). The chain's CDR3 is CASSQDRGFAF. CDR3 sequence (DNA): TGTGCCAGCAGCCAAGATAGGGGGTTCGCCTTC.

The rearrangement uses TRBV5-4 and TRBJ1-2; D is unclear. The CDR3 is 17 residues long. Looked up from germline, CDR1 is SGHNT and CDR2 is YYREEE (reference sequence). The germline V and J ends were trimmed by 0 bases and 3 bases, with 18 bases remaining between them. CDR3 coding DNA: TGTGCCAGCAGCTTGGGCGGTAGGAGCGGGGAGGACTATGGCTACACCTTC. Translation: CASSLGGRSGEDYGYTF.

This clone was counted once. This chain joins TRBV3-1 (or the pseudogene TRBV3-2) and TRBJ2-3; possibly TRBD2 for D (6 bases). Per germline, CDR1 LGHDT and CDR2 YNNKEL (reference sequence). V was cut by 6 bases and J by 5 bases, with 12 bases left in between. This CDR3 spans 13 amino acids. CDR3 nucleotides: TGTGCCAGCAGTCGGGACTTTGGAGATACGCAGTATTTT. Its translation is CASSRDFGDTQYF.

The genes are TRBV11-3 and TRBJ1-1; D uncertain. Trimming pared 7 bases from V and 2 bases from J, leaving 17 bases between. Germline V gene data show CDR1 as SGHNT and CDR2 as YENEEA. The CDR3 totals 15 residues. The CDR3 spells CASTPGGSLNTEAFF. CDR3 nucleotides: TGTGCCAGCACCCCTGGAGGTTCCCTTAACACTGAAGCTTTCTTT.

This chain links TRBV6-5 with TRBJ1-2; 8 positions match TRBD1. The J segment lost 1 base and the V segment lost 7 bases, leaving 5 bases of the junction unmatched. Germline values: CDR1 MNHEY, CDR2 SVGAGI. The CDR3 is 14 amino acids. This CDR3 reads CASTRTGLNYGYTF. CDR3 nucleotide sequence: TGTGCCAGCACCAGGACAGGGCTTAACTATGGCTACACCTTC.

The J gene is TRBJ1-6, the V gene TRBV7-8, with no clear D. Germline-derived CDR1 and CDR2 are SGHVS and FQNEAQ. The germline V and J ends were trimmed by 1 base and 0 bases, with 13 bases remaining between them. The CDR3 has 18 amino acids. For the CDR3, the DNA is TGTGCCAGCAGCTTAGAAACTTTTTTGAGCTCCTATAATTCACCCCTCCACTTT. This encodes CASSLETFLSSYNSPLHF.

The chain uses TRBV29-1 and TRBJ1-1, with 7 positions matching TRBD1. V shed 6 bases and J 1 base; nucleotides not matched to a gene: 8. The germline CDR1 and CDR2 sequences are SQVTM and ANQGSEA. The CDR3 has 14 residues. The CDR3 sequence is CSVAEQGPNTEAFF. CDR3 bases: TGCAGCGTGGCCGAACAGGGGCCGAACACTGAAGCTTTCTTT.